These 7 T cell receptor beta chains originate from one sample sequenced in a study of T-cell reconstitution after alpha-beta-depleted transplantation in children. Unique molecular identifiers were incorporated during preparation of the TCRbeta library. One entry per CDR3 protein results from TCRdb running MiXCR on the PCR reads. In the table there are more than 250,000 distinct CDR3 sequences, 9.9% of which are singletons. The specimen was PBMCs from the stem cell graft donor, collected from the stem cell graft. The receptors were sampled from a human donor who donated a stem cell graft to a child with SCID.

The rearrangement links TRBV7-9 to TRBJ2-7, with a tentative D call TRBD2 (6 bases). Between the trimmed V and J ends, which lost 5 bases and 4 bases, there was a span of 15 bases. The CDR3 has 14 amino acids. Germline V gene data show CDR1 as SEHNR and CDR2 as FQNEAQ (reference sequence). CDR3 nucleotide sequence: TGTGCCAGCAGCGAATCTGGACTACTTTACGAGCAGTACTTC. Protein sequence: CASSESGLLYEQYF.

This clonotype came up a few times. V gene TRBV20-1 combines with J gene TRBJ1-1; the D gene is possibly TRBD1 (5 bases). With 3 bases removed from V and 4 bases from J, the gap between germline ends came to 18 bases. The CDR3 loop spans 15 amino acids. Germline V gives CDR1 DFQATT, CDR2 SNEGSKA (reference sequence). Here the CDR3 reads CSARDPGKGSTEAFF. The CDR3 DNA reads as TGCAGTGCTAGGGACCCCGGTAAGGGGAGCACTGAAGCTTTCTTT.

This CDR3 reads CSVKGRQALTEAFF. CDR3 sequence (DNA): TGCAGCGTAAAGGGAAGACAGGCACTCACTGAAGCTTTCTTT. The chain carries TRBV29-1 and TRBJ1-1, with D possibly being TRBD1 (6 bases). Germline CDR1 and CDR2: SQVTM and ANQGSEA. The CDR3 loop spans 14 amino acids. V lost 6 bases and J 4 bases, leaving 18 bases between the germline ends.

This clonotype was counted ten times or more. The chain has TRBV4-1 and TRBJ1-1; D uncertain. CDR1 is MGHRA, CDR2 YSYEKL, per germline. This CDR3 has 12 amino acids. The V end lost 1 base, the J end lost 7 bases, and 7 bases lay between the germline ends. The CDR3 DNA follows: TGCGCCAGCAGCCAAGCTGGGTATGAAGCTTTCTTT. Translation: CASSQAGYEAFF.

The chain has TRBV5-1 and TRBJ2-3; possibly TRBD2 for D (5 bases). This CDR3 is 12 amino acids long. The germline V gene has CDR1 SGHRS and CDR2 YFSETQ. Deletions cut 6 bases from V and 2 bases from J, with 7 bases between. CDR3 residues: CASTGNTDTQYF. CDR3 coding DNA: TGCGCCAGCACGGGGAACACAGATACGCAGTATTTT.

V is TRBV12-3 or TRBV12-4 and J is TRBJ1-5, with D perhaps matching TRBD1 (6 bases). This CDR3 has 13 amino acids. Trimming removed 3 bases from V and 7 bases from J, with 10 bases in between. CDR3 sequence: CASSLADRQPQHF. CDR3 DNA sequence: TGTGCCAGCAGTTTGGCAGACAGGCAGCCCCAGCATTTT.

CDR3 region: CASKGDSNYGYTF. The CDR3 DNA reads TGTGCCAGCAAGGGAGATTCTAACTATGGCTACACCTTC. This chain joins TRBV2 and TRBJ1-2; no firm D call. V was pared by 7 bases and J by 0 bases, with 9 bases between. Germline V lookup: CDR1 SNHLY, CDR2 FYNNEI. The CDR3 has 13 amino acids.